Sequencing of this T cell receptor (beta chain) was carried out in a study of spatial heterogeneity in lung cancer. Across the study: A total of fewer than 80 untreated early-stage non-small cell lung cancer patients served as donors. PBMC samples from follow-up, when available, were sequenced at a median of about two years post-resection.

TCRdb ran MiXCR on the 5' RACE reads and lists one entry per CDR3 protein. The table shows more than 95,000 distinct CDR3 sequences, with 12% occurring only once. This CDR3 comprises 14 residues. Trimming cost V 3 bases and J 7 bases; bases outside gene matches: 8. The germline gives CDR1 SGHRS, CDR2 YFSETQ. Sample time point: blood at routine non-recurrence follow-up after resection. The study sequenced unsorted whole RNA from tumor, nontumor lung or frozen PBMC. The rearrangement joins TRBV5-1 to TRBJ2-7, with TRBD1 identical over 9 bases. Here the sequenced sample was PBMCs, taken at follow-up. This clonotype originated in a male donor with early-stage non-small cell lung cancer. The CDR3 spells CASSSTGGAGEQYF. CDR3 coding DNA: TGCGCCAGCAGCTCCACAGGGGGCGCGGGGGAGCAGTACTTC. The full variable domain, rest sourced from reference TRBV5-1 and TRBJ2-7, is KAGVTQTPRYLIKTRGQQVTLSCSPISGHRSVSWYQQTPGQGLQFLFEYFSETQRNKGNFPGRFSGRQFSNSRSEMNVSTLELGDSALYLCASSSTGGAGEQYFGPGTRLTVT.